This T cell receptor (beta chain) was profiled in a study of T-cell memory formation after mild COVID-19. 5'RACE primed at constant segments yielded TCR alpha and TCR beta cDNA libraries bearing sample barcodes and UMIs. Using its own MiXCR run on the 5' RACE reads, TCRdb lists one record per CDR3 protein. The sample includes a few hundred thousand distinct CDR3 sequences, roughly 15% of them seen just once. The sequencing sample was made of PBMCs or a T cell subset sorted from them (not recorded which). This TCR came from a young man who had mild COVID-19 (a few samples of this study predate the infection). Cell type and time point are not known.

CDR3 sequence (DNA): TGCAGTGCGGGAGGGCAACCAACCAACACTGAAGCTTTCTTT. Translated, it gives CSAGGQPTNTEAFF. J is TRBJ1-1 and V is TRBV20-1; no clear D gene. From germline, CDR1 is DFQATT and CDR2 SNEGSKA (reference sequence). The length of the CDR3 is 14 residues. The V gene lost 6 bases and the J gene lost 2 bases, with 16 bases spanning the gap.